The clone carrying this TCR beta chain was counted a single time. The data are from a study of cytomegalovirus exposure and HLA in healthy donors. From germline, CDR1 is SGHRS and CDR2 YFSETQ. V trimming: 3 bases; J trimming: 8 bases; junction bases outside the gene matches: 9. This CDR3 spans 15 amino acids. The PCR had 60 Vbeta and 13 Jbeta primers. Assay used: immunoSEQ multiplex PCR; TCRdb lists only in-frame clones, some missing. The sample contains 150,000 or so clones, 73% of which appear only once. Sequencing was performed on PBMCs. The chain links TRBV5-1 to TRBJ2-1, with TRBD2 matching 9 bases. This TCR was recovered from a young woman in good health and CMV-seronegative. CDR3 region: CASSSGGGRGDEQFF. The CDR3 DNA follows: TGCGCCAGCAGCTCTGGGGGCGGGAGGGGTGATGAGCAGTTCTTC.